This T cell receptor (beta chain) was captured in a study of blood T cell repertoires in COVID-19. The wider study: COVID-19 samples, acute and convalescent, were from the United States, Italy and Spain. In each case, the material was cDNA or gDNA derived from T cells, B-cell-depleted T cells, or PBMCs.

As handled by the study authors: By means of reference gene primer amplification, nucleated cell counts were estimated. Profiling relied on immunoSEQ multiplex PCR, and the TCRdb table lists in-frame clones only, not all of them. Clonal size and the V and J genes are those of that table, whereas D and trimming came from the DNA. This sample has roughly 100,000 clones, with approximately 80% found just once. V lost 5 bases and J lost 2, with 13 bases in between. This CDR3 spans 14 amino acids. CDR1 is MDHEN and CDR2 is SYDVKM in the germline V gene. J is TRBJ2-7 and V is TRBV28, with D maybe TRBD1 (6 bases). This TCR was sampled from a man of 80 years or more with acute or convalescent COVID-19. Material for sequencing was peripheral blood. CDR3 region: CASSDVWTAYEQYF. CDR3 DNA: TGTGCCAGCAGTGATGTGTGGACAGCCTACGAGCAGTACTTC.